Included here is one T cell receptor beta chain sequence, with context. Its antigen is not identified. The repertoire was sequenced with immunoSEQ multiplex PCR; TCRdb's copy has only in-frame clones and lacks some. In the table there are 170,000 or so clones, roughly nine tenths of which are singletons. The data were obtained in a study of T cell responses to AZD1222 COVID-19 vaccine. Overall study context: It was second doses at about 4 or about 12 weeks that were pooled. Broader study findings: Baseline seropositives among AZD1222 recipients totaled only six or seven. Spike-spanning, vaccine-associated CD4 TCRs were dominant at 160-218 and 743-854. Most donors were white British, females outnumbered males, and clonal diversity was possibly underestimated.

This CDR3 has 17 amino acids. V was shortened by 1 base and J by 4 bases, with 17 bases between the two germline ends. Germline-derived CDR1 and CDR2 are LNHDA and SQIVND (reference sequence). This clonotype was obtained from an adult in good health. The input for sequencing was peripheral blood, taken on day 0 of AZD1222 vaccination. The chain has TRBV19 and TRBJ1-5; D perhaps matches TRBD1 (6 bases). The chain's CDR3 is CASSIASGGTSNQPQHF. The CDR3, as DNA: TGTGCCAGTAGTATAGCCTCCGGGGGCACTTCAAATCAGCCCCAGCATTTT.